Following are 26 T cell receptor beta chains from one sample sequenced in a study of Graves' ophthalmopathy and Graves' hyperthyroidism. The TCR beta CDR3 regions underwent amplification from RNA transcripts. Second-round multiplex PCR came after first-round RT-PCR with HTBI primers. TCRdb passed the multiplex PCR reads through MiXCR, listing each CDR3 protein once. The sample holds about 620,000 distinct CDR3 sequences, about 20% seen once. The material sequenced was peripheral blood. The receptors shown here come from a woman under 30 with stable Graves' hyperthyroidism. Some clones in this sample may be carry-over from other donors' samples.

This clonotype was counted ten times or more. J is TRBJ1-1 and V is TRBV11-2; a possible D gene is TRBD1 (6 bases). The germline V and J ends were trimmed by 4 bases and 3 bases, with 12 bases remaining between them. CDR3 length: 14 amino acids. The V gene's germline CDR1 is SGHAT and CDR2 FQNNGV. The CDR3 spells CASSYRDGDTEAFF. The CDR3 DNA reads TGTGCCAGCAGCTACAGGGATGGGGACACTGAAGCTTTCTTT.

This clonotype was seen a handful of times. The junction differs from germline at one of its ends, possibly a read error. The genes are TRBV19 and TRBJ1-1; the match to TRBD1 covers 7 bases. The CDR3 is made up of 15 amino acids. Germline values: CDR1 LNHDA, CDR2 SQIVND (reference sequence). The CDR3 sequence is CASSISEDRRQPRIF. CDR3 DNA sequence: TGTGCCAGTAGTATAAGCGAGGACAGGCGCCAACCCCGAATCTTT.

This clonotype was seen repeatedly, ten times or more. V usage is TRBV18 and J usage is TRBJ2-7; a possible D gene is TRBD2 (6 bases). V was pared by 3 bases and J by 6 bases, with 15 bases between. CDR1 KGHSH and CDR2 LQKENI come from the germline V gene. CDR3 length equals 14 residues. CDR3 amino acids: CASSPRELAGEQYF. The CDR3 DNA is TGTGCCAGCTCACCTCGGGAGTTGGCTGGCGAGCAGTACTTC. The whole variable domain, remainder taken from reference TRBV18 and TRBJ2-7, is NAGVMQNPRHLVRRRGQEARLRCSPMKGHSHVYWYRQLPEEGLKFMVYLQKENIIDESGMPKERFSAEFPKEGPSILRIQQVVRGDSAAYFCASSPRELAGEQYFGPGTRLTVT.

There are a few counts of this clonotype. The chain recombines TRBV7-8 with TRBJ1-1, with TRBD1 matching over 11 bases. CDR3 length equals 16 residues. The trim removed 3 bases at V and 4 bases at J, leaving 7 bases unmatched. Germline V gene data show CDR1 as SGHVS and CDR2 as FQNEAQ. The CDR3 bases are TGTGCCAGCAGCTTCTCCTATGGGACAGGGGGCACTGAAGCTTTCTTT. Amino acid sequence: CASSFSYGTGGTEAFF.

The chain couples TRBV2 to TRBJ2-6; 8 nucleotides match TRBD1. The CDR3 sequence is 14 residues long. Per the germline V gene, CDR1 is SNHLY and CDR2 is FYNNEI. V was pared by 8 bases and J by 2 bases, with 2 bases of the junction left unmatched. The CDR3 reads CASSGGPGANVLTF. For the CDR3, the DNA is TGTGCCAGCTCAGGGGGCCCTGGGGCCAACGTCCTGACTTTC.

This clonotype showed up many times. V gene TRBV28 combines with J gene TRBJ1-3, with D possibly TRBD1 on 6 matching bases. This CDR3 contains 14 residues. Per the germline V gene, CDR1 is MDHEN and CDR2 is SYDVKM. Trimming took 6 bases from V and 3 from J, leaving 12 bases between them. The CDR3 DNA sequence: TGTGCCAGCAGACCACAGGGAGGTGGAAACACCATATATTTT. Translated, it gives CASRPQGGGNTIYF. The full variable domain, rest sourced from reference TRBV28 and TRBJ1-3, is DVKVTQSSRYLVKRTGEKVFLECVQDMDHENMFWYRQDPGLGLRLIYFSYDVKMKEKGDIPEGYSVSREKKERFSLILESASTNQTSMYLCASRPQGGGNTIYFGEGSWLTVV.

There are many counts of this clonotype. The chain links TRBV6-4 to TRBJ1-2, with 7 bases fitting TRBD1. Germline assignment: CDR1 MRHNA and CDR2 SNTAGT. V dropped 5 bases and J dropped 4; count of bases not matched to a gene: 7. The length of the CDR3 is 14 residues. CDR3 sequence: CASSPYRGSYGYTF. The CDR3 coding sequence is TGTGCCAGCAGTCCCTACAGGGGATCCTATGGCTACACCTTC.

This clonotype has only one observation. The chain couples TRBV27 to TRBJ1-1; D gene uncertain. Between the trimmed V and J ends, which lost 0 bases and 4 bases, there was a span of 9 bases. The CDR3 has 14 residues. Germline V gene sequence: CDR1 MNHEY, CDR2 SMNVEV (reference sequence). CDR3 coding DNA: TGTGCCAGCAGTTTATCCCCAGCTAGCACTGAAGCTTTCTTT. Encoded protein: CASSLSPASTEAFF.

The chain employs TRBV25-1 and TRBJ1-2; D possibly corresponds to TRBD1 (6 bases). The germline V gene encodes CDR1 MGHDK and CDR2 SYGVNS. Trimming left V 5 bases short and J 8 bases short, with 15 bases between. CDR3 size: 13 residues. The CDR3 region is CASSRTGKPGYTF. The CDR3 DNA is TGTGCCAGCAGTCGAACAGGGAAACCCGGCTACACCTTC.

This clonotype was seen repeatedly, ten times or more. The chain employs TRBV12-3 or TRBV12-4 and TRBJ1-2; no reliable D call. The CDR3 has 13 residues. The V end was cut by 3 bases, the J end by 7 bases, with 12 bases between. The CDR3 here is CASSFSGRAGYTF. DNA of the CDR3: TGTGCCAGCAGTTTTTCCGGGAGGGCTGGCTACACCTTC.

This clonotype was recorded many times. The CDR3 here is CASSLSPWRLSNQPQHF. The CDR3 DNA reads TGTGCCAGCAGTTTATCCCCTTGGAGGCTTAGCAATCAGCCCCAGCATTTT. The chain couples TRBV28 to TRBJ1-5; D gene unclear. V lost 1 base and J 0 bases, leaving 13 bases between the germline ends. The CDR3 has 17 residues. CDR1 and CDR2 (germline): MDHEN, SYDVKM.

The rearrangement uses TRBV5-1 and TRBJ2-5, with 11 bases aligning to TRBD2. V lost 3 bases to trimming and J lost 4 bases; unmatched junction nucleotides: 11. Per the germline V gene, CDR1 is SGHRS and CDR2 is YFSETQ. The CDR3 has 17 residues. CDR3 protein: CASSSLGLAGFLETQYF. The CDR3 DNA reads TGCGCCAGCAGCTCCCTCGGACTAGCGGGCTTTTTAGAGACCCAGTACTTC.

The CDR3 DNA sequence: TGTGCCAGCAGCAGCGACCGTAGACAGCCCCAGCATTTT. Protein sequence: CASSSDRRQPQHF. The rearrangement links TRBV6-2 or TRBV6-3 to TRBJ1-5; unclear D gene. V was shortened by 6 bases and J by 7 bases, with 13 bases between the two germline ends. This CDR3 is built from 13 residues. Per the germline V gene, CDR1 is MNHEY and CDR2 is SVGEGT.

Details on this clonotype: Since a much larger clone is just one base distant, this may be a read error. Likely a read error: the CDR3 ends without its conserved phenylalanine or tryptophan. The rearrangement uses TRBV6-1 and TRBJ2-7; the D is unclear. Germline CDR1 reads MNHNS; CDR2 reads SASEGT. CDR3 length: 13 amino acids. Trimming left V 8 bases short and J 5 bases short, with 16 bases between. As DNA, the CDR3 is TGTGCCAGCTGGGGTTCCTATTCAAACGAGCAGTACTAC. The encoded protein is CASWGSYSNEQYY.

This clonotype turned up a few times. This chain's CDR3 is CASRTANYEQYF. In DNA, the CDR3 is TGTGCCAGCAGGACAGCGAACTACGAGCAGTACTTC. The rearrangement joins TRBV2 to TRBJ2-7, with a tentative D call TRBD1 (5 bases). Germline loops: CDR1 SNHLY, CDR2 FYNNEI. Trimming took 6 bases from V and 3 from J, leaving 9 bases between them. The CDR3 is made up of 12 amino acids.

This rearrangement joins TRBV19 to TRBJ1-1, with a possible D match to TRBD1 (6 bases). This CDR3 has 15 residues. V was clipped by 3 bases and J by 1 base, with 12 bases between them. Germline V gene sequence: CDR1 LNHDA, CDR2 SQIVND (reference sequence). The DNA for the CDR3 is TGTGCCAGTAGTATCACAGGGTTGGCGAACACTGAAGCTTTCTTT. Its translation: CASSITGLANTEAFF.

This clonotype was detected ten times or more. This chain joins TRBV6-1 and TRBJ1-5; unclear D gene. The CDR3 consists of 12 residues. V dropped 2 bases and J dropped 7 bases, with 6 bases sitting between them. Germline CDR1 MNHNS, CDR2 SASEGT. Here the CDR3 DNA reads TGTGCCAGCAGTGAATTTAACCAGCCCCAGCATTTT. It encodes CASSEFNQPQHF.

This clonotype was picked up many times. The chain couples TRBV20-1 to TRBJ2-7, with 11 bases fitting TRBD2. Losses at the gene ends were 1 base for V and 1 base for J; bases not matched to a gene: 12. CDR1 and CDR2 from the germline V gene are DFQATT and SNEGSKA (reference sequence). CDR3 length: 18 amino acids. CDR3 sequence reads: CSARVTGTSGFPSYEQYF. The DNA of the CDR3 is TGCAGTGCTAGAGTTACCGGGACTAGCGGTTTTCCATCCTACGAGCAGTACTTC.

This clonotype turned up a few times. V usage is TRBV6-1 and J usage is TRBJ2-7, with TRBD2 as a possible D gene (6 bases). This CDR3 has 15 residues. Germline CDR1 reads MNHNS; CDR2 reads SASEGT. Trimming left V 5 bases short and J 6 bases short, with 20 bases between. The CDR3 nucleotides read TGTGCCAGCAGTCCCCGCGGGGCCGACTGGGGCGAGCAGTACTTC. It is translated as CASSPRGADWGEQYF.

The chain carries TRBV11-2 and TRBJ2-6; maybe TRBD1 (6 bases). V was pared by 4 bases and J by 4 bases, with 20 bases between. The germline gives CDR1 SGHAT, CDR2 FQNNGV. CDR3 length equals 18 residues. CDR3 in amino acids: CASSSTGSPLAGANVLTF. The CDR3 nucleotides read TGTGCCAGCAGCTCGACAGGTTCCCCCCTTGCCGGGGCCAACGTCCTGACTTTC.

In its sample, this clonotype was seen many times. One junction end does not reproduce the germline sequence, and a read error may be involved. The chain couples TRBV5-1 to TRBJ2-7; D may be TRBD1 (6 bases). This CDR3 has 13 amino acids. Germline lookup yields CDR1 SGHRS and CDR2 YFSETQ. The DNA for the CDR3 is TGCGCCTGCAGCATGGACAGCCCCTACGAGCAGTACTTC. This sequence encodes CACSMDSPYEQYF.

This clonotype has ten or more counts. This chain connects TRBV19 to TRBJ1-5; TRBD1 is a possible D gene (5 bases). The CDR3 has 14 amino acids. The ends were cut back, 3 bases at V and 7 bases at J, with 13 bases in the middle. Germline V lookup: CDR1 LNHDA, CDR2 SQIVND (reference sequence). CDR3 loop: CASSIGGASQPQHF. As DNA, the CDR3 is TGTGCCAGTAGTATCGGCGGGGCCAGCCAGCCCCAGCATTTT.

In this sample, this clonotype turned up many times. The CDR3 DNA is TGCAGCGTTGTGGACAGGGGGCGCCACACCGGGGAGCTGTTTTTT. Translated: CSVVDRGRHTGELFF. The chain uses TRBV29-1 and TRBJ2-2; 11 bases are shared with TRBD1. Unmatched junction bases numbered 4, after V lost 4 bases and J lost 3 bases. This CDR3 has 15 residues. CDR1 is SQVTM, CDR2 ANQGSEA, per germline.

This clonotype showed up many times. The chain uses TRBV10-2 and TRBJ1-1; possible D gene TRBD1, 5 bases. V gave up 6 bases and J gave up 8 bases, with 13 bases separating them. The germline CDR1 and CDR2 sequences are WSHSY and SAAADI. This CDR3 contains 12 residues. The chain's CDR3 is CASRQDIAEAFF. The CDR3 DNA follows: TGCGCCAGCAGACAGGATATAGCAGAAGCTTTCTTT.

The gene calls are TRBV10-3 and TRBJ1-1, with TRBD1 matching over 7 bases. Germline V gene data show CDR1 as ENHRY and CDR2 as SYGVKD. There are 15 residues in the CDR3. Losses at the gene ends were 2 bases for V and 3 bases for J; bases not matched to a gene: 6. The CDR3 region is CAISETYQGDTEAFF. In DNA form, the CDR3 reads TGTGCCATCAGTGAGACGTACCAGGGGGACACTGAAGCTTTCTTT.

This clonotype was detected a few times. In DNA form, the CDR3 reads TGTGCCAGCAGCTCGCGGACAGGGCTGGGCCAAGAGACCCAGTACTTC. Translation: CASSSRTGLGQETQYF. The chain combines TRBV13 with TRBJ2-5; 8 bases are a match to TRBD1. The CDR3 spans 16 residues. After removal of 4 bases from V and 1 base from J, the junction contained 8 bases not matched to a gene. From germline, CDR1 is PRHDT and CDR2 FYEKMQ (reference sequence).